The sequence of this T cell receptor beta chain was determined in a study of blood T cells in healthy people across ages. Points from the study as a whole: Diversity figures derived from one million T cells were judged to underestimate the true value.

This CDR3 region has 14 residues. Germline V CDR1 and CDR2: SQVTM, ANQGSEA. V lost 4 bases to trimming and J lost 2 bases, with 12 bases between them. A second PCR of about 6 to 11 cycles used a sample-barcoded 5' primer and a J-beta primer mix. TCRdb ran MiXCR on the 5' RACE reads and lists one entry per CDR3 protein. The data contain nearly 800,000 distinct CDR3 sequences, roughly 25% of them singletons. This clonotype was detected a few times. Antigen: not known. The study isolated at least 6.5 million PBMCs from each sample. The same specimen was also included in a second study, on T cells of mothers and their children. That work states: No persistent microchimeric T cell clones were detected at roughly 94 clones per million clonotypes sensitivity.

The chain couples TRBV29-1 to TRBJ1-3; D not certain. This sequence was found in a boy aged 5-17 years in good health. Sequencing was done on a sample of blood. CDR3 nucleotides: TGCAGCGTTGTCGGAGGTGGGCCTGGAAACACCATATATTTT. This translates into CSVVGGGPGNTIYF.